This TCR beta chain appears in the sequencing data of a study of regulatory T cells in long-lasting Graves disease. Findings and caveats of the study: There was favoring of TRBV28, TRBJ1-2 and TRBJ2-5 in persistent disease.

CDR3 regions were amplified by Arm-PCR using iRepertoire HTBI primers to build TCR beta libraries. A single record per CDR3 protein comes from TCRdb applying MiXCR to the multiplex PCR reads. The repertoire holds fewer than 450,000 distinct CDR3 sequences, with 23% as singletons. V gave up 5 bases and J gave up 2 bases, with 15 bases separating them. CDR1 LNHDA and CDR2 SQIVND come from the germline V gene (reference sequence). There are 15 residues in the CDR3. Regarding this clonotype: Its antigen is currently unknown.

Time point denoted: persistent/refractory GD, antithyroid drugs over 5 years with positive TRAb. Making the TCR library involved RNA that had been extracted from PBMCs. Graves' disease diagnoses followed American Thyroid Association guidelines. This receptor was obtained from a female donor with Graves disease. The starting material was peripheral blood mononuclear cells (PBMCs), obtained when the disease was refractory, from a patient treated with antithyroid drugs. The J gene is TRBJ1-2, the V gene TRBV19; D is possibly TRBD1 (5 bases). Here the CDR3 DNA reads TGTGCCAGTAGTTTTTCGGGCAGGGAGAACTATGGCTACACCTTC. This sequence encodes CASSFSGRENYGYTF.